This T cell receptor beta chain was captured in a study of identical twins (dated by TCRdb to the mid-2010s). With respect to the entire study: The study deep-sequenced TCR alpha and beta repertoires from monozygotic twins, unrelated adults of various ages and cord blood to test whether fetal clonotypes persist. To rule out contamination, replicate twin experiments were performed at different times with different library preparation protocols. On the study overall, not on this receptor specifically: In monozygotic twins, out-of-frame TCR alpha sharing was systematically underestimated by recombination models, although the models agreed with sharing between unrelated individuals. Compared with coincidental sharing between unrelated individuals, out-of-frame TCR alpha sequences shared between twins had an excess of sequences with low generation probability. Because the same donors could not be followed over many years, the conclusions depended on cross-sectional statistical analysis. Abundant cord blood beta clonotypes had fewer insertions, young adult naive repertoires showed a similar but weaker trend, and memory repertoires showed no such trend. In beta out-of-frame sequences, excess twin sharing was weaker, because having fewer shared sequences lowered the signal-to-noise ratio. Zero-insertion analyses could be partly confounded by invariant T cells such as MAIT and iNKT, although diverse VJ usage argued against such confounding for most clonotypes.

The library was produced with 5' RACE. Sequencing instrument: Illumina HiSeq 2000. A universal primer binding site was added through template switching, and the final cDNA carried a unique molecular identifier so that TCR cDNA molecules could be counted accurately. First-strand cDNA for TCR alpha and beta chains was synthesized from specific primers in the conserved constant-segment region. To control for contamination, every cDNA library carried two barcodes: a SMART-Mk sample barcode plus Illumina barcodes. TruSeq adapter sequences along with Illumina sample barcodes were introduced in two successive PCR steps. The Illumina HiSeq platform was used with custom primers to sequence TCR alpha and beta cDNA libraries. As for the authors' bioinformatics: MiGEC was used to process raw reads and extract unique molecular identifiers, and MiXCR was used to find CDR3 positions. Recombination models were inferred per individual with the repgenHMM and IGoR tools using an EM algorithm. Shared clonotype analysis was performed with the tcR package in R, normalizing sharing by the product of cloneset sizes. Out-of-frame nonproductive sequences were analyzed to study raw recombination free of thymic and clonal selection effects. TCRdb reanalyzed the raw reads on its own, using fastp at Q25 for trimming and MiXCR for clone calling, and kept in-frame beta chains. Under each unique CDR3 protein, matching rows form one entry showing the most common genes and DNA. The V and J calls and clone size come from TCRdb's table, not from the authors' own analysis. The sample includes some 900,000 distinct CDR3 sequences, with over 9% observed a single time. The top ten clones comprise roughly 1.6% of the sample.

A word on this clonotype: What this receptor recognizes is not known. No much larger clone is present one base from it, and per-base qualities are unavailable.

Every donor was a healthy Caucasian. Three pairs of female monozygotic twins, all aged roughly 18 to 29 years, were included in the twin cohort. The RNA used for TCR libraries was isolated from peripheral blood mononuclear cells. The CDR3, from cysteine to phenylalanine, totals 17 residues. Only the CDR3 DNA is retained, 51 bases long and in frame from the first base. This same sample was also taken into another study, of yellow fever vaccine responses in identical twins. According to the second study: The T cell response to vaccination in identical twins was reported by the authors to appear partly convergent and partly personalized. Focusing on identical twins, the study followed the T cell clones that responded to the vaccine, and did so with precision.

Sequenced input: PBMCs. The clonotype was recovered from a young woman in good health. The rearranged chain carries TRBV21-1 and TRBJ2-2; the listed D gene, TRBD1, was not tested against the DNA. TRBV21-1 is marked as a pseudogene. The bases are TGTGCCAGCAGCAATGTTTTTTCGGGACACACGGCCGGGGAGCTGTTTTTT. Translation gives CASSNVFSGHTAGELFF.